These T cell receptor beta chains were read from a single sample in a study of post-analysis software for immune sequencing data. TCRdb reprocessed the PCR reads with MiXCR, giving one entry per CDR3 protein. This repertoire shows roughly 670,000 distinct CDR3 sequences, approximately 59% found once; its top ten account for approximately 11%. The sequenced sample was blood. The receptors originated from a girl aged 2 to 10 with multiple sclerosis. CDR3s include the opening cysteine and the closing phenylalanine or tryptophan. D genes are given only for firm matches. The size entry is marked missing in some rows and otherwise reads once, few, many or a size class.

v_gene,d_gene,abundance,j_gene,CDR3nt,CDR3aa
TRBV28,TRBD1,NA,TRBJ1-1,TGTGCCAGCGACCGGGACAGGGGACAAAAAAATAAAGGGAGTGCTTTCTTT,CASDRDRGQKNKGSAFF
TRBV5-5,NA,NA,TRBJ1-2,TGTGCCAGCAGCTCCCAGGGAGAGAATGGCTACACCTTC,CASSSQGENGYTF
TRBV7-9,NA,NA,TRBJ2-7,TGTGCCAGCAGCGTTAGGAGGGACGACGAGCAGTACTTC,CASSVRRDDEQYF
TRBV20-1,NA,NA,TRBJ2-5,TGCAGTGCTAGAGTGGCGGGGTCCCTTGGCGAGACCCAGTACTTC,CSARVAGSLGETQYF
TRBV9,NA,few,TRBJ2-5,TGTGCCAGCAGCGTAGAACCCGCTTACGCAGAGACCCAGTACTTC,CASSVEPAYAETQYF
TRBV14,TRBD1,NA,TRBJ2-1,TGTGCCAGCAGCCAAGTTGGGACAGGGAGTGGGGATGAGCAGTTCTTC,CASSQVGTGSGDEQFF
TRBV20-1,TRBD2,NA,TRBJ2-1,TGCAGTGCTAGAGATCATGGGACTAGCGGGACCAATGAGCAGTTCTTC,CSARDHGTSGTNEQFF
TRBV6-2/TRBV6-3,NA,NA,TRBJ2-1,TGTGCCAGCTCCCAGGGGTTTGGCTCCTACAATGAGCAGTTCTTC,CASSQGFGSYNEQFF
TRBV20-1,NA,NA,TRBJ1-1,TGCAGTGCTTCGGTAGGAGAGAACACTGAAGCTTTCTTT,CSASVGENTEAFF
TRBV18,NA,few,TRBJ2-3,TGTGCCAGCTCACCACGGGCGACGGGGATCACAGATACGCAGTATTTT,CASSPRATGITDTQYF
TRBV9,NA,NA,TRBJ2-7,TGTGCCAGCAGCGTAGGTGGTTTATTCCGGGAGTTCCCCGAGCAGTACTTC,CASSVGGLFREFPEQYF
TRBV7-2,NA,once,TRBJ2-7,TGTGCCAGCAAAGGTGCTCTATACGAGCAGTACTTC,CASKGALYEQYF
TRBV20-1,NA,few,TRBJ2-7,TGCAGTGCTACCAGGAGTGGCTACGAGCAGTACTTC,CSATRSGYEQYF
TRBV4-1,TRBD2,NA,TRBJ2-3,TGCGCCAGCAGCCCGGGACTAGCGGGAGGCCGCACAGATACGCAGTATTTT,CASSPGLAGGRTDTQYF
TRBV6-1,TRBD1,NA,TRBJ1-2,TGTGCCAGCAAGCCAGGGACAGGCGCTAACTATGGCTACACCTTC,CASKPGTGANYGYTF
TRBV30,TRBD2,once,TRBJ2-3,TGTGCCTGGAGTGACGGACTAGCGGGAAGCACAGATACGCAGTATTTT,CAWSDGLAGSTDTQYF
TRBV2,TRBD1,NA,TRBJ1-5,TGTGCCAGCAGGGGACAGGGAAGCAATCAGCCCCAGCATTTT,CASRGQGSNQPQHF
TRBV7-9,NA,NA,TRBJ2-4,TGTGCCAGCAGCCGGGGACTTTCTGAGCAGTACTTC,CASSRGLSEQYF
TRBV6-1,TRBD1,NA,TRBJ2-5,TGTGCCAGCAGTGAAAGAAGGGACAGACTAAAAGAGACCCAGTACTTC,CASSERRDRLKETQYF
TRBV11-2,NA,NA,TRBJ1-5,TGTGCCAGCTTAAATGGGTCGGGGACAATGTATAGCAATCAGCCCCAGCATTTT,CASLNGSGTMYSNQPQHF
TRBV6-1,NA,NA,TRBJ2-2,TGTGCCAGCAGTGAAGGCTACACCCAGATGAACACCGGGGAGCTGTTTTTT,CASSEGYTQMNTGELFF
TRBV6-4,TRBD2,many,TRBJ2-1,TGTGCCAGCAGTCCGCGGGGGGGCGGATACAATGAGCAGTTCTTC,CASSPRGGGYNEQFF
TRBV10-3,TRBD2,few,TRBJ2-7,TGTGCCATCAGGGGGGGAGGGAACTACGAGCAGTACTTC,CAIRGGGNYEQYF
TRBV29-1,NA,once,TRBJ1-2,TGCAGCGTTGAACAGGTCCCATCTTCTAACTATGGCTACACCTTC,CSVEQVPSSNYGYTF
TRBV10-3,NA,few,TRBJ2-1,TGTGCCATCAGTGAGTCAAGAGATACCGGGCAGTTCTTC,CAISESRDTGQFF
TRBV29-1,NA,NA,TRBJ2-5,TGCAGCGCAAGACACGATAGGGAGACCCAGTACTTC,CSARHDRETQYF
TRBV20-1,NA,NA,TRBJ2-7,TGCAGTGCTAGAGCAACAGGTAACTCCTACGAGCAGTACTTC,CSARATGNSYEQYF
TRBV4-1,NA,NA,TRBJ2-1,TGCGCCAGCAGCTCCCAAGCGCCTACCTCCTACAATGAGCAGTTCTTC,CASSSQAPTSYNEQFF
TRBV6-1,NA,NA,TRBJ2-7,TGTGCCAGCAGTGTTTGGTACGAGCAGTACTTC,CASSVWYEQYF
TRBV25-1,TRBD1,few,TRBJ2-1,TGTGCCAGCAGTGAATTAGGGACAGGGAGCGAGGAGCAGTTCTTC,CASSELGTGSEEQFF
TRBV3-1,NA,NA,TRBJ1-5,TGTGCCAGCAGCCAAGACGGGTTCGGGAGCAATCAGCCCCAGCATTTT,CASSQDGFGSNQPQHF